These 12 T cell receptor beta chains were all obtained from the same sample, sequenced in a study of early T cells in non-severe SARS-CoV-2 infection. TCRdb recomputed calls from the 5' RACE reads with MiXCR, one row per CDR3 protein. The sample shows approximately 76,000 distinct CDR3 sequences, about 11% of them seen only once. Sequencing was carried out using whole blood. These TCRs come from an adult who was a healthcare worker with PCR-confirmed SARS-CoV-2 infection or an uninfected control (not recorded which).

Here the CDR3 reads CASLSGGGYQETQYF. CDR3 DNA sequence: TGTGCCAGCCTTAGCGGGGGTGGGTACCAAGAGACCCAGTACTTC. The chain is built from TRBV28 and TRBJ2-5, with 9 nucleotides matching TRBD2. The germline gives CDR1 MDHEN, CDR2 SYDVKM. The trim removed 8 bases at V and 0 bases at J, leaving 7 bases unmatched. The CDR3 has 15 amino acids. Drawing the rest from reference TRBV28 and TRBJ2-5, the complete variable domain is DVKVTQSSRYLVKRTGEKVFLECVQDMDHENMFWYRQDPGLGLRLIYFSYDVKMKEKGDIPEGYSVSREKKERFSLILESASTNQTSMYLCASLSGGGYQETQYFGPGTRLLVL.

This clonotype was detected only a few times. The rearrangement links TRBV10-3 to TRBJ2-5; D is uncertain. There are 15 residues in the CDR3. CDR1 and CDR2 (germline): ENHRY, SYGVKD. The V gene lost 2 bases and the J gene lost 2 bases, with 12 bases spanning the gap. CDR3 amino acids: CAISETAEMQETQYF. CDR3 nucleotide sequence: TGTGCCATCAGTGAGACGGCAGAAATGCAAGAGACCCAGTACTTC.

This clonotype was recorded many times. The chain carries TRBV12-3 or TRBV12-4 and TRBJ2-3; D gene unclear. The length of the CDR3 is 15 residues. V dropped 4 bases and J dropped 0 bases, with 11 bases sitting between them. DNA of the CDR3: TGTGCCAGCAGTTCCGGCAGCTTGAGCACAGATACGCAGTATTTT. Translating it yields CASSSGSLSTDTQYF.

Ten or more counts support this clonotype. The chain is built from TRBV20-1 and TRBJ1-5; 7 bases match TRBD1. Unmatched junction bases numbered 8, after V lost 5 bases and J lost 4 bases. This CDR3 has 14 residues. The germline gives CDR1 DFQATT, CDR2 SNEGSKA (reference sequence). Here the CDR3 DNA reads TGCAGTGCTTCCACAGGGGCCTCTAATCAGCCCCAGCATTTT. It translates to CSASTGASNQPQHF.

In this sample, this clonotype turned up many times. V and J are TRBV10-3 and TRBJ2-1, with D possibly matching TRBD2 (6 bases). The germline V and J ends were trimmed by 2 bases and 0 bases, with 11 bases remaining between them. CDR1 and CDR2 from the germline V gene are ENHRY and SYGVKD. The CDR3 loop spans 16 amino acids. CDR3 region: CAISEGGGSSYNEQFF. As DNA, the CDR3 is TGTGCCATCAGTGAGGGGGGAGGAAGCTCCTACAATGAGCAGTTCTTC.

In this sample, this clonotype turned up many times. The V gene is TRBV3-1, the J gene TRBJ1-5; TRBD1 matches 7 bases. Germline V gene sequence: CDR1 LGHDT, CDR2 YNNKEL (reference sequence). The V gene end was trimmed by 4 bases and the J gene end by 11 bases; junction bases not matched to a gene: 11. The CDR3 totals 14 residues. The CDR3 bases are TGTGCCAGCAGCCCGACAGGGCTCCTAGGGGCCCAGCATTTT. The encoded protein is CASSPTGLLGAQHF.

Judged by abundance, this clonotype is medium-sized. V and J are TRBV29-1 and TRBJ1-1; tentative D call: TRBD1 (5 bases). Between the trimmed V and J ends, which lost 7 bases and 3 bases, there was a span of 12 bases. The germline CDR1 and CDR2 sequences are SQVTM and ANQGSEA. This CDR3 region has 12 residues. The CDR3 coding sequence is TGCAGCGGTCATAAAGGGGACACTGAAGCTTTCTTT. Protein sequence: CSGHKGDTEAFF.

The chain has TRBV20-1 and TRBJ1-6; D unresolved. Trimming removed 0 bases at V and 10 bases at J, with 19 bases between. Looked up from germline, CDR1 is DFQATT and CDR2 is SNEGSKA (reference sequence). The CDR3 spans 16 residues. CDR3 sequence reads: CSARDVHLETGSPLHF. In DNA, the CDR3 is TGCAGTGCTAGAGATGTGCATTTGGAGACGGGGTCACCCCTCCACTTT.

This clonotype was picked up many times. V usage is TRBV29-1 and J usage is TRBJ2-7; D gene unclear. The CDR3 consists of 11 residues. V was trimmed by 7 bases and J by 4 bases, leaving 11 bases between them. Germline lookup yields CDR1 SQVTM and CDR2 ANQGSEA. The CDR3 is CSASSGYEQYF. CDR3 in DNA: TGCAGCGCTTCCTCAGGTTACGAGCAGTACTTC.

This clonotype turned up a few times. V is TRBV7-2 and J is TRBJ2-3, with TRBD2 matching 14 bases. Trimming took 2 bases from V and 0 from J; bases not matched to a gene: 4. This CDR3 comprises 18 residues. The germline gives CDR1 SGHTA, CDR2 FQGNSA. The CDR3 sequence: CASSLRLAGGLSTDTQYF. CDR3 sequence (DNA): TGTGCCAGCAGCTTACGACTAGCGGGGGGGCTTAGCACAGATACGCAGTATTTT.

This clonotype has ten or more counts. This rearrangement joins TRBV6-5 to TRBJ1-6; D may be TRBD1 (6 bases). The CDR3 spans 13 residues. Germline CDR1 is MNHEY and CDR2 is SVGAGI. V lost 6 bases and J lost 7, with 10 bases in between. The CDR3, as DNA: TGTGCCAGCAGGCGGGGGCAAAATTCACCCCTCCACTTT. Protein sequence: CASRRGQNSPLHF.

This clonotype was found a few times. The chain recombines TRBV5-1 with TRBJ2-4; maybe TRBD1 (6 bases). CDR3 length: 14 amino acids. Trimming removed 3 bases from V and 7 bases from J, with 14 bases in between. Per germline, CDR1 SGHRS and CDR2 YFSETQ. The CDR3 spells CASSSQGLLNIQYF. CDR3 bases: TGCGCCAGCAGCTCGCAGGGGTTGTTGAACATTCAGTACTTC.